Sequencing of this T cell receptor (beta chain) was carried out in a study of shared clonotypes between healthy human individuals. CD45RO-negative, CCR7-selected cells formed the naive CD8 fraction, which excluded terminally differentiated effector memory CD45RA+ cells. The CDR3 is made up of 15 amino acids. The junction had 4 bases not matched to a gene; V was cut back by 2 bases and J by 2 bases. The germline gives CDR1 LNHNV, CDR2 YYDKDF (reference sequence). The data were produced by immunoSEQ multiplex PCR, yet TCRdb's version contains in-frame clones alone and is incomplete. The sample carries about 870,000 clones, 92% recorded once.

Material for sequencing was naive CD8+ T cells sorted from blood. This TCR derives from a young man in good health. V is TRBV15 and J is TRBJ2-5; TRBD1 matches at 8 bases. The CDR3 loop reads CATSRKTGGQETQYF. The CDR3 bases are TGTGCCACCAGCAGAAAAACAGGGGGGCAAGAGACCCAGTACTTC.